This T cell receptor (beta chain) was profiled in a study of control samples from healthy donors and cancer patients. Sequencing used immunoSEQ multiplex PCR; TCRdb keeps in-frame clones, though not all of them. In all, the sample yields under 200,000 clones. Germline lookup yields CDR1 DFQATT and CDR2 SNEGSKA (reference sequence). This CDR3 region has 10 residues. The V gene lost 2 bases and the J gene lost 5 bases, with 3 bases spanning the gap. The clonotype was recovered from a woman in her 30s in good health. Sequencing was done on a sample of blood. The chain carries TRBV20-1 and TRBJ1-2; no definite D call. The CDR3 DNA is TGCAGTGCTAGACGTTATGGCTACACCTTC. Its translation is CSARRYGYTF.